Below, 25 T cell receptor beta chains from the same sample are listed, as sequenced in a study of identical twins. TCRdb processed the 5' RACE reads anew with MiXCR; each CDR3 protein has one entry. The sample has some 600,000 distinct CDR3 sequences, roughly 7.2% seen once. These data are also associated with another study on yellow fever vaccine responses in identical twins.

Material for sequencing was PBMCs. These receptors were collected from a woman under 30 in good health.

This clonotype was found a few times. This chain links TRBV20-1 with TRBJ2-3, with 8 bases lining up with TRBD2. The CDR3 has 12 amino acids. The J segment lost 5 bases and the V segment lost 5 bases, leaving 3 bases of the junction unmatched. Germline lookup yields CDR1 DFQATT and CDR2 SNEGSKA (reference sequence). CDR3 sequence reads: CSALGGGDTQYF. The CDR3, as DNA: TGCAGTGCTCTCGGGGGGGGAGATACGCAGTATTTT.

This clonotype has a handful of counts. The chain combines TRBV12-3 or TRBV12-4 with TRBJ1-2, with D maybe TRBD1 (5 bases). This CDR3 has 15 residues. V was trimmed by 5 bases and J by 4 bases, leaving 17 bases between them. The CDR3 sequence is CASSIDSSGPYGYTF. CDR3 nucleotide sequence: TGTGCCAGCAGTATAGACAGCTCGGGGCCCTATGGCTACACCTTC.

The rearrangement uses TRBV12-3 or TRBV12-4 and TRBJ1-1; D uncertain. With 7 bases removed from V and 1 base from J, the gap between germline ends came to 10 bases. There are 13 residues in the CDR3. CDR3 amino acids: CASTLYPNTEAFF. CDR3 nucleotides: TGTGCCAGCACCTTATACCCGAACACTGAAGCTTTCTTT.

The rearrangement links TRBV20-1 to TRBJ2-5, with D possibly TRBD2 on 6 matching bases. The CDR3 is 12 amino acids. Looked up from germline, CDR1 is DFQATT and CDR2 is SNEGSKA (reference sequence). V lost 5 bases and J lost 6, with 13 bases in between. The CDR3 is CSAFRGGKTQYF. CDR3 coding DNA: TGCAGTGCTTTTAGGGGCGGGAAGACCCAGTACTTC.

In its sample, this clonotype was seen a few times. This chain connects TRBV2 to TRBJ2-7; TRBD2 matches 7 bases. The CDR3 extends over 13 amino acids. Germline V CDR1 and CDR2: SNHLY, FYNNEI. The trim removed 6 bases at V and 2 bases at J, leaving 4 bases unmatched. The CDR3 sequence: CASRVAGAYEQYF. DNA for the CDR3: TGTGCCAGCAGGGTAGCGGGCGCCTACGAGCAGTACTTC.

This clonotype was seen many times. The chain has TRBV29-1 and TRBJ1-1; D ambiguous. Germline values: CDR1 SQVTM, CDR2 ANQGSEA. The CDR3 is made up of 12 amino acids. V was clipped by 4 bases and J by 0 bases, with 6 bases between them. Written as DNA, the CDR3 is TGCAGCGTTGGGGTTATGAACACTGAAGCTTTCTTT. This codes for CSVGVMNTEAFF.

The V gene is TRBV5-1, the J gene TRBJ2-1, with a weak D call TRBD2 (6 bases). The CDR3 is 15 residues long. Germline V gene lookup returns CDR1 SGHRS and CDR2 YFSETQ. V dropped 5 bases and J dropped 5 bases, with 17 bases sitting between them. The CDR3 DNA sequence: TGCGCCAGCAGAGGTACTGGGACTCCCCACAATGAGCAGTTCTTC. This sequence encodes CASRGTGTPHNEQFF. The whole variable domain, remainder taken from reference TRBV5-1 and TRBJ2-1, is KAGVTQTPRYLIKTRGQQVTLSCSPISGHRSVSWYQQTPGQGLQFLFEYFSETQRNKGNFPGRFSGRQFSNSRSEMNVSTLELGDSALYLCASRGTGTPHNEQFFGPGTRLTVL.

This chain connects TRBV29-1 to TRBJ1-1; no reliable D call. V was trimmed by 4 bases and J by 4 bases, leaving 13 bases between them. CDR1 is SQVTM, CDR2 ANQGSEA, per germline. The CDR3 loop spans 13 amino acids. Here the CDR3 reads CSVAARLSTEAFF. CDR3 bases: TGCAGCGTTGCGGCCAGGCTTAGCACTGAAGCTTTCTTT.

This clonotype was observed many times. The chain couples TRBV4-1 to TRBJ2-3; D gene ambiguous. This CDR3 has 15 amino acids. The germline V and J ends were trimmed by 0 bases and 0 bases, with 7 bases remaining between them. Germline-derived CDR1 and CDR2 are MGHRA and YSYEKL. CDR3 protein: CASSQDIASTDTQYF. The CDR3 bases are TGCGCCAGCAGCCAAGATATAGCTAGCACAGATACGCAGTATTTT.

Remarks on this clonotype: An end of the junction does not agree with germline; a read error may underlie this. This chain joins TRBV7-9 and TRBJ1-3; no firm D call. Germline V gene data show CDR1 as SEHNR and CDR2 as FQNEAQ (reference sequence). The CDR3 is 15 residues long. As DNA, the CDR3 is TGTGCCAGCAGCCTAGCTTGGGACTCTGGAAACACCATATATTTT. Protein product: CASSLAWDSGNTIYF.

This clonotype was recorded a few times. The genes are TRBV10-3 and TRBJ1-1; D not resolved. V shed 2 bases and J shed 5 bases, with 6 bases lying between them. The germline CDR1 and CDR2 sequences are ENHRY and SYGVKD. This CDR3 spans 12 amino acids. The DNA of the CDR3 is TGTGCCATCAGTGAGGATTATACTGAAGCTTTCTTT. It translates to CAISEDYTEAFF.

The chain combines TRBV27 with TRBJ2-7; D possibly corresponds to TRBD1 (5 bases). Germline CDR1 MNHEY, CDR2 SMNVEV (reference sequence). There are 14 residues in the CDR3. V was pared by 6 bases and J by 1 base, with 13 bases between. The CDR3, as DNA: TGTGCCAGCAGACGCAGCCAGGGTTCCTACGAGCAGTACTTC. This encodes CASRRSQGSYEQYF.

Only a few counts were recorded for this clonotype. The DNA is left out, because the CDR3 cannot be placed on it with certainty; the CDR3 is given as TCRdb lists it. The J gene is TRBJ2-6, the V gene TRBV7-5. TRBV7-5 counts as a pseudogene. The CDR3 is 17 residues long, ends included. CDR3 sequence reads: CISVSEVRLSGANVLTF.

This chain links TRBV24-1 with TRBJ2-1; TRBD2 aligns across 7 bases. V trimming: 2 bases; J trimming: 4 bases; junction bases outside the gene matches: 7. This CDR3 comprises 16 residues. Per germline, CDR1 KGHDR and CDR2 SFDVKD. CDR3 amino acids: CATSDSAGRGYNEQFF. The CDR3 region has the DNA TGTGCCACCAGTGATTCGGCAGGGCGGGGGTACAATGAGCAGTTCTTC.

This clonotype was seen a few times. This rearrangement joins TRBV19 to TRBJ1-1, with unresolved D. The CDR3 is made up of 13 amino acids. V was pared by 5 bases and J by 4 bases, with 11 bases between. Germline CDR1 is LNHDA and CDR2 is SQIVND (reference sequence). CDR3 nucleotides: TGTGCCAGTAGTCCCGCTACTGGCACTGAAGCTTTCTTT. Protein: CASSPATGTEAFF.

The chain has TRBV6-1 and TRBJ2-3, with D maybe TRBD2 (7 bases). Between the trimmed V and J ends, which lost 6 bases and 5 bases, there was a span of 21 bases. The CDR3 is 16 amino acids. Germline V lookup: CDR1 MNHNS, CDR2 SASEGT. The chain's CDR3 is CASRFGVWGGGDTQYF. The CDR3 nucleotides read TGTGCCAGCAGGTTCGGCGTGTGGGGGGGCGGAGATACGCAGTATTTT.

A few counts support this clonotype. The rearrangement uses TRBV18 and TRBJ1-1, with D unresolved. In germline, CDR1 is KGHSH, CDR2 LQKENI. The V end lost 3 bases, the J end lost 5 bases, and 16 bases lay between the germline ends. The CDR3 has 15 amino acids. CDR3 protein: CASSPAGRILTEAFF. The CDR3 DNA sequence: TGTGCCAGCTCACCCGCGGGCCGGATATTAACTGAAGCTTTCTTT.

There are a few counts of this clonotype. The chain recombines TRBV5-1 with TRBJ2-1, with 13 bases fitting TRBD2. The V segment lost 0 bases and the J segment 8 bases; nucleotides outside the gene matches: 5. Germline values: CDR1 SGHRS, CDR2 YFSETQ. The length of the CDR3 is 16 residues. The CDR3 DNA is TGCGCCAGCAGCTTGGGGACTAGCGGGGGTTTTGATGAGCAGTTCTTC. Translation gives CASSLGTSGGFDEQFF.

The chain joins TRBV24-1 to TRBJ2-5, with 9 bases matching TRBD1. The CDR3 has 14 amino acids. V was pared by 10 bases and J by 5 bases, with 10 bases of the junction left unmatched. Germline V gene data show CDR1 as KGHDR and CDR2 as SFDVKD. CDR3 sequence: CATMGTGSGETQYF. The DNA of the CDR3 is TGTGCCACTATGGGGACAGGGTCTGGTGAGACCCAGTACTTC.

In its sample, this clonotype was seen a few times. The chain employs TRBV15 and TRBJ2-1; D uncertain. CDR1 is LNHNV and CDR2 is YYDKDF in the germline V gene (reference sequence). The CDR3 runs 14 residues. V was shortened by 2 bases and J by 0 bases, with 5 bases between the two germline ends. The CDR3 sequence is CATSRQVSYNEQFF. The CDR3 coding sequence is TGTGCCACCAGCAGACAGGTCTCCTACAATGAGCAGTTCTTC.

The rearrangement uses TRBV6-2 or TRBV6-3 and TRBJ1-6; 7 nucleotides line up with TRBD1. This CDR3 is 13 amino acids long. V shed 7 bases, J shed 9 bases, and the junction held 6 bases outside the gene matches. Germline loops: CDR1 MNHEY, CDR2 SVGEGT. In nucleotides, the CDR3 is TGTGCCAGCAACCTCGGACAGGTTTCACCCCTCCACTTT. Translation: CASNLGQVSPLHF.

V and J are TRBV29-1 and TRBJ2-7; TRBD1 matches at 7 bases. The CDR3 has 12 amino acids. Germline-derived CDR1 and CDR2 are SQVTM and ANQGSEA. J lost 5 bases, V lost 3 bases, and 4 bases had no gene match. CDR3 amino acids: CSVDRGYNEQYF. The CDR3 nucleotides are TGCAGCGTTGACAGGGGGTATAACGAGCAGTACTTC.

This clonotype was observed a few times. The chain recombines TRBV6-1 with TRBJ2-7; D is perhaps TRBD1 (6 bases). The CDR3 is 15 residues long. The V end was cut by 6 bases, the J end by 6 bases, with 21 bases between. Germline V gene data show CDR1 as MNHNS and CDR2 as SASEGT. This chain's CDR3 is CASRTFQGPSGEQYF. The CDR3 bases are TGTGCCAGCAGGACTTTCCAGGGGCCCTCTGGCGAGCAGTACTTC.

This clonotype turned up a few times. The CDR3 protein is CASSLGRPGQGRTDTQYF. CDR3 DNA sequence: TGTGCCAGCAGCTTAGGACGGCCCGGGCAGGGGCGCACAGATACGCAGTATTTT. V is TRBV7-6 and J is TRBJ2-3; TRBD1 is a possible D gene (6 bases). Trimming took 1 base from V and 1 from J, leaving 18 bases between them. The CDR3 contains 18 residues. Germline assignment: CDR1 SGHVS and CDR2 FNYEAQ. The variable domain in full, completed from reference TRBV7-6 and TRBJ2-3, reads GAGVSQSPRYKVTKRGQDVALRCDPISGHVSLYWYRQALGQGPEFLTYFNYEAQQDKSGLPNDRFSAERPEGSISTLTIQRTEQRDSAMYRCASSLGRPGQGRTDTQYFGPGTRLTVL.

This clonotype was seen once. The rearrangement links TRBV15 to TRBJ1-1; 7 bases align to TRBD1. Germline lookup yields CDR1 LNHNV and CDR2 YYDKDF (reference sequence). J was trimmed by 4 bases and V by 6 bases; bases with no gene match: 2. This CDR3 region has 12 residues. This CDR3 reads CATRAGGTEAFF. CDR3 coding DNA: TGTGCCACCAGGGCAGGGGGCACTGAAGCTTTCTTT.